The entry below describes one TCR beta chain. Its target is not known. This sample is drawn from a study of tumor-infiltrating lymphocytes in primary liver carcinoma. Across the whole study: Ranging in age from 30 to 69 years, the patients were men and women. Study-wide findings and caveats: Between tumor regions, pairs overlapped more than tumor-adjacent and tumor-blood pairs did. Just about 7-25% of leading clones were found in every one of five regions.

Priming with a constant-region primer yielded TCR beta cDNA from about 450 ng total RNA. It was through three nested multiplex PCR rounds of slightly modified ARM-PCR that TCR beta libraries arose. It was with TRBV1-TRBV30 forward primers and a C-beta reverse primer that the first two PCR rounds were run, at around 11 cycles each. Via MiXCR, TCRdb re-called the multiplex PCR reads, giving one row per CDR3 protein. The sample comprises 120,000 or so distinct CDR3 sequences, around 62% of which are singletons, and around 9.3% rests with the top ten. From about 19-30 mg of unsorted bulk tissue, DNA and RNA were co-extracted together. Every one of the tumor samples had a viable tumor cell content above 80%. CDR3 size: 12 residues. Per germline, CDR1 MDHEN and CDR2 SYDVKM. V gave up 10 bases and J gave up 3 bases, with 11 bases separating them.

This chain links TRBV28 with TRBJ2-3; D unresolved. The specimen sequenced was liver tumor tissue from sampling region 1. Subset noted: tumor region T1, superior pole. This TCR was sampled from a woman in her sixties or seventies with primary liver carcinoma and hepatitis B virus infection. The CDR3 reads CANSTITDTQYF. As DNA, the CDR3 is TGTGCCAACAGCACGATAACAGATACGCAGTATTTT. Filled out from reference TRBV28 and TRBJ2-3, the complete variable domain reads DVKVTQSSRYLVKRTGEKVFLECVQDMDHENMFWYRQDPGLGLRLIYFSYDVKMKEKGDIPEGYSVSREKKERFSLILESASTNQTSMYLCANSTITDTQYFGPGTRLTVL.